The subject of this entry is one T cell receptor beta chain. As yet, its antigen is unknown. Clones were sequenced by immunoSEQ multiplex PCR, and TCRdb holds only the in-frame ones, with some missing. The table has about 10,000 clones, 92% seen once; the top ten hold less than 6.5%. The source of the sample is a study of graft-versus-host responses after intestinal transplantation. For the study at large: Among the recipients, all got anti-thymocyte globulin induction and then tacrolimus and steroids for approximately 3 years. Findings and limits, study-wide: Across patients carrying graft-donor T cell macrochimerism, allografts held high graft-versus-host to host-versus-graft clonal ratios.

From germline, CDR1 is MDHEN and CDR2 SYDVKM. The CDR3 is made up of 13 amino acids. V dropped 6 bases and J dropped 1 base, with 7 bases sitting between them. Sequencing was performed on PBMCs, taken about 70 days after transplant. This sequence was found in a human patient who received an intestinal transplant, so some T cells may come from the graft donor. The chain employs TRBV28 and TRBJ2-1; no definite D call. The CDR3 DNA reads TGTGCCAGCAGCGTTAGATCCTACAATGAGCAGTTCTTC. It is translated as CASSVRSYNEQFF.